The text below deals with one T cell receptor (beta chain). The sample comes from a study of identical twins. A universal primer site was added by template switching, and unique molecular identifiers were carried by the cDNA. TCRdb processed the 5' RACE reads anew with MiXCR; each CDR3 protein has one entry. Of under 300,000 distinct CDR3 sequences listed, 6% to 7% are singletons. There are 12 residues in the CDR3. Looked up from germline, CDR1 is SEHNR and CDR2 is FQNEAQ (reference sequence). V lost 0 bases and J lost 6, with 6 bases in between. The data also belong to a second study, concerning T cells expressing NK-cell markers. That report notes: A few of the donors also had these clonotypes leading their CD3+CD56-NKG2C+ fraction.

This sequence was found in a woman aged 18-35 years in good health. This chain links TRBV7-9 with TRBJ2-7; unclear D gene. What was sequenced was CD8+ T cells sorted from blood. CDR3 sequence reads: CASSLASVEQYF. Written as DNA, the CDR3 is TGTGCCAGCAGCTTAGCCAGTGTCGAGCAGTACTTC.